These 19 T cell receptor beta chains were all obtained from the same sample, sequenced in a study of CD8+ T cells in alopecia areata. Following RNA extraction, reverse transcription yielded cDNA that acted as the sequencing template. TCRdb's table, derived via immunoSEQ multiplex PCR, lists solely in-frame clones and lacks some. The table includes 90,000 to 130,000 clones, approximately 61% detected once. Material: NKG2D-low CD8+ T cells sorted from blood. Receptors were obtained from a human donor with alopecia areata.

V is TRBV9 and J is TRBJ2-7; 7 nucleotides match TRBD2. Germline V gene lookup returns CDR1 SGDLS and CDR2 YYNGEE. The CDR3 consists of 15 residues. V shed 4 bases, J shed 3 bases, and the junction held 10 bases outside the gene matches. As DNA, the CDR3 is TGTGCCAGCAGCCCACGACTAGCAGGAGTCTACGAGCAGTACTTC. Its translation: CASSPRLAGVYEQYF.

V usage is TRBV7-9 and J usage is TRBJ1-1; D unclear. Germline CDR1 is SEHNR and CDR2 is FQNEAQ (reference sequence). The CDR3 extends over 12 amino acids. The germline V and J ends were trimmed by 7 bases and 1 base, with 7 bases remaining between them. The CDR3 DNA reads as TGTGCCAGCACCCTAGGGAACACTGAAGCTTTCTTT. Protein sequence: CASTLGNTEAFF. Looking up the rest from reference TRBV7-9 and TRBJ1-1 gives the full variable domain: DTGVSQNPRHKITKRGQNVTFRCDPISEHNRLYWYRQTLGQGPEFLTYFQNEAQLEKSRLLSDRFSAERPKGSFSTLEIQRTEQGDSAMYLCASTLGNTEAFFGQGTRLTVV.

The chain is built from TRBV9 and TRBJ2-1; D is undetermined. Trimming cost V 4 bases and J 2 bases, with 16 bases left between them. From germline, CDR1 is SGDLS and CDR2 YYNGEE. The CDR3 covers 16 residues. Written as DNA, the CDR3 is TGTGCCAGCAGCCCCCTGGGCAGGACCGCCTACAATGAGCAGTTCTTC. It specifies CASSPLGRTAYNEQFF. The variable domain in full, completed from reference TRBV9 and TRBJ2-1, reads DSGVTQTPKHLITATGQRVTLRCSPRSGDLSVYWYQQSLDQGLQFLIQYYNGEERAKGNILERFSAQQFPDLHSELNLSSLELGDSALYFCASSPLGRTAYNEQFFGPGTRLTVL.

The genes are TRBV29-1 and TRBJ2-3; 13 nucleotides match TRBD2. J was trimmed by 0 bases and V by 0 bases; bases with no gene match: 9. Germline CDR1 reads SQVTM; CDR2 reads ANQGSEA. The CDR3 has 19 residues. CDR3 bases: TGCAGCGTTGAAGAGGGACTAGCGGGGAAGGGGACTAGCACAGATACGCAGTATTTT. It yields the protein CSVEEGLAGKGTSTDTQYF.

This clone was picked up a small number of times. The CDR3: CASSLPGGGPNTGELFF. For the CDR3, the DNA is TGTGCCAGCAGCTTACCGGGTGGCGGTCCGAACACCGGGGAGCTGTTTTTT. The rearrangement uses TRBV7-3 and TRBJ2-2; D not certain. Per germline, CDR1 SGHTA and CDR2 FQGTGA. The V and J ends lost 2 bases and 0 bases respectively, with 13 bases between them. CDR3 length: 17 amino acids.

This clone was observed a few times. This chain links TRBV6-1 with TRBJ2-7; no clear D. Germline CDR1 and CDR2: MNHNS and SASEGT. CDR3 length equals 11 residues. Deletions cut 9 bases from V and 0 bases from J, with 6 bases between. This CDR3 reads CASGLSYEQYF. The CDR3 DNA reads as TGTGCCAGTGGCCTCTCCTACGAGCAGTACTTC.

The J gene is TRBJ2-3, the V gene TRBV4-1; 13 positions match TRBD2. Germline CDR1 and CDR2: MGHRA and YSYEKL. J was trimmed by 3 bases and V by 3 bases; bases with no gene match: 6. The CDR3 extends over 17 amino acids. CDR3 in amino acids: CASSQAGTSGKTDTQYF. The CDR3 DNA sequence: TGCGCCAGCAGCCAGGCAGGGACTAGCGGGAAGACAGATACGCAGTATTTT.

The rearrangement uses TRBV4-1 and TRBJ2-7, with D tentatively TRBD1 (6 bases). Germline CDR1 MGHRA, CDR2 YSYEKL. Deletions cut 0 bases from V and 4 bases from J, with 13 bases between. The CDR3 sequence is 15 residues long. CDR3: CASSQDSGQIYEQYF. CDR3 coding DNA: TGCGCCAGCAGCCAAGATTCCGGACAGATATACGAGCAGTACTTC.

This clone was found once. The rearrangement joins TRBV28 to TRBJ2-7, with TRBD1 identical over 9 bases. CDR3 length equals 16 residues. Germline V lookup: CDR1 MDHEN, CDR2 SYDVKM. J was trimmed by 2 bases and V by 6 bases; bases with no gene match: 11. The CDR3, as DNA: TGTGCCAGCAGCACCGGGACAGGGTACTGGCCCTACGAGCAGTACTTC. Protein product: CASSTGTGYWPYEQYF. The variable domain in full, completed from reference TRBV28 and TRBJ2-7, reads DVKVTQSSRYLVKRTGEKVFLECVQDMDHENMFWYRQDPGLGLRLIYFSYDVKMKEKGDIPEGYSVSREKKERFSLILESASTNQTSMYLCASSTGTGYWPYEQYFGPGTRLTVT.

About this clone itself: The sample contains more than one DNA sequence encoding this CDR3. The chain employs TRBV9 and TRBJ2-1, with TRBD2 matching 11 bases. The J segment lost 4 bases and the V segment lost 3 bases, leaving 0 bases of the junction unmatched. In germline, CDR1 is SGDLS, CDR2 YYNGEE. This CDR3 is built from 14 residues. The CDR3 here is CASSGTSGYNEQFF. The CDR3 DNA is TGTGCCAGCAGCGGGACTAGCGGGTACAATGAGCAGTTCTTC.

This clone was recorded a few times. Here the CDR3 DNA reads TGTGCCAGCAGACCGAATGTAGGGGCTGAAGCTTTCTTT. Its protein is CASRPNVGAEAFF. V is TRBV13 and J is TRBJ1-1, with D possibly TRBD1 on 5 matching bases. With 6 bases removed from V and 6 bases from J, the gap between germline ends came to 14 bases. The length of the CDR3 is 13 residues. In germline, CDR1 is PRHDT, CDR2 FYEKMQ (reference sequence).

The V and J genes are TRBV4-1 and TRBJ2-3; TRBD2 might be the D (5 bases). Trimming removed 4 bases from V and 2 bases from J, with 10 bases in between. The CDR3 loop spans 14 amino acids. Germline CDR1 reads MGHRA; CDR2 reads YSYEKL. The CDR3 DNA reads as TGCGCCAGCAGCCCCCGGACTTTCACAGATACGCAGTATTTT. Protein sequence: CASSPRTFTDTQYF.

CDR3 sequence: CASSLGWGESNQPQHF. The CDR3 DNA follows: TGTGCCAGCAGCTTAGGGTGGGGTGAGAGCAATCAGCCCCAGCATTTT. The chain has TRBV7-8 and TRBJ1-5; D ambiguous. This CDR3 is built from 16 residues. V was clipped by 1 base and J by 1 base, with 11 bases between them. Germline V CDR1 and CDR2: SGHVS, FQNEAQ.

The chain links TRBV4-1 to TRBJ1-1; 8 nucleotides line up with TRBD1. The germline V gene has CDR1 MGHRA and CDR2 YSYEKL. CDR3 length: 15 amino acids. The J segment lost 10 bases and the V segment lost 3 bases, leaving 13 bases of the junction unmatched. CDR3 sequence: CASSQTSTGGDGAFF. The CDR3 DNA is TGCGCCAGCAGCCAGACTAGTACAGGGGGTGACGGAGCTTTCTTT.

The CDR3 loop is CASSPQGSNQPQHF. CDR3 DNA sequence: TGTGCCAGCAGCCCACAGGGTAGCAATCAGCCCCAGCATTTT. The J gene is TRBJ1-5, the V gene TRBV7-8, with D possibly being TRBD1 (6 bases). The V end lost 5 bases, the J end lost 0 bases, and 8 bases lay between the germline ends. The CDR3 runs to 14 residues. Germline V gene sequence: CDR1 SGHVS, CDR2 FQNEAQ.

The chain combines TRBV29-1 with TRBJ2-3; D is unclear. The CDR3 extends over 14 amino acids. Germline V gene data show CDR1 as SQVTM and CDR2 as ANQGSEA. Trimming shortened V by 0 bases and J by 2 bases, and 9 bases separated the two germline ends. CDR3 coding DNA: TGCAGCGTTGAAGATTACGCGATCACAGATACGCAGTATTTT. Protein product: CSVEDYAITDTQYF.

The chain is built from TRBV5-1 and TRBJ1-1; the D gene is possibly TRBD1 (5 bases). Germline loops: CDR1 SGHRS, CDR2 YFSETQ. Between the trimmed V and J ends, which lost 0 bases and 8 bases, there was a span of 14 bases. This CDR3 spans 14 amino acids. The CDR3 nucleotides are TGCGCCAGCAGCTTGGCCTATTGGGGCCCCGAAGCTTTCTTT. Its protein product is CASSLAYWGPEAFF.

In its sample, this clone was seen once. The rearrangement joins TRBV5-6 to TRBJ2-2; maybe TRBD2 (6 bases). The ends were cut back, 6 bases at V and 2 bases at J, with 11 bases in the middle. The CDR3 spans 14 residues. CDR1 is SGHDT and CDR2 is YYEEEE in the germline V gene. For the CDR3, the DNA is TGTGCCAGCACCGCGGGGTACAACACCGGGGAGCTGTTTTTT. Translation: CASTAGYNTGELFF. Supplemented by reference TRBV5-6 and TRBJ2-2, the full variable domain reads DAGVTQSPTHLIKTRGQQVTLRCSPKSGHDTVSWYQQALGQGPQFIFQYYEEEERQRGNFPDRFSGHQFPNYSSELNVNALLLGDSALYLCASTAGYNTGELFFGEGSRLTVL.

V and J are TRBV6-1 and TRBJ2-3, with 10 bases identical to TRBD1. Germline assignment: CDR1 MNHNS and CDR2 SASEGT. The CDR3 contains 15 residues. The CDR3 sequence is CATTPETGGADTQYF. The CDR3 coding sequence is TGTGCGACCACACCCGAGACAGGGGGCGCAGATACGCAGTATTTT.